This T cell receptor beta chain comes out of a study of T-cell reconstitution after alpha-beta-depleted transplantation in children. Whole-study findings and limits: Several hundred expanded graft clones reportedly were the source of alpha-beta T cells about two months after transplant. Most T-cell counts and diversity one year after the transplant came from T cells that were newly produced. TCRbeta diversity was high at day 60 in some patients (a result of surviving recipient T cells and thymic progenitors).

V lost 0 bases and J lost 3, with 14 bases in between. This CDR3 region has 16 residues. Germline V gene sequence: CDR1 SGHDN, CDR2 FVKESK. Unique molecular identifiers featured in how the TCRbeta library was prepared. Each CDR3 protein is one row after TCRdb ran MiXCR on the PCR reads. In the table there are about 980,000 distinct CDR3 sequences, 25% to 30% of which are singletons. A few counts support this clonotype. What it recognizes is unknown. The clonotype was recovered from a boy under two years old who had a stem cell transplant for SCID, so the T cells may come from the graft donor. Sequenced material: PBMCs, mostly from graft donor cells, taken 360 days after TCRalphabeta/CD19-depleted stem cell transplant. V gene TRBV14 combines with J gene TRBJ1-2; TRBD1 might be the D (5 bases). The DNA for the CDR3 is TGTGCCAGCAGCCAAGATCCTGTCAGGGAGGACTATGGCTACACCTTC. This translates into CASSQDPVREDYGYTF. Together with reference TRBV14 and TRBJ1-2, the CDR3 gives the full variable domain: EAGVTQFPSHSVIEKGQTVTLRCDPISGHDNLYWYRRVMGKEIKFLLHFVKESKQDESGMPNNRFLAERTGGTYSTLKVQPAELEDSGVYFCASSQDPVREDYGYTFGSGTRLTVV.